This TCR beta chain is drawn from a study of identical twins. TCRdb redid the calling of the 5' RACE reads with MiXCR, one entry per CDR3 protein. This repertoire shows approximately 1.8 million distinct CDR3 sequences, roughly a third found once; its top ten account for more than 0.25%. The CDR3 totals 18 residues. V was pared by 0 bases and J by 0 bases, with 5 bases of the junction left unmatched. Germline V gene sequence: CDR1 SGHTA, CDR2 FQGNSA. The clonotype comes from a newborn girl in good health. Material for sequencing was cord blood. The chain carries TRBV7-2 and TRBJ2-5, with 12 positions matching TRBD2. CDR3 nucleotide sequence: TGTGCCAGCAGCTTAGCACGGCTAGCGGGGGGGTACCAAGAGACCCAGTACTTC. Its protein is CASSLARLAGGYQETQYF.